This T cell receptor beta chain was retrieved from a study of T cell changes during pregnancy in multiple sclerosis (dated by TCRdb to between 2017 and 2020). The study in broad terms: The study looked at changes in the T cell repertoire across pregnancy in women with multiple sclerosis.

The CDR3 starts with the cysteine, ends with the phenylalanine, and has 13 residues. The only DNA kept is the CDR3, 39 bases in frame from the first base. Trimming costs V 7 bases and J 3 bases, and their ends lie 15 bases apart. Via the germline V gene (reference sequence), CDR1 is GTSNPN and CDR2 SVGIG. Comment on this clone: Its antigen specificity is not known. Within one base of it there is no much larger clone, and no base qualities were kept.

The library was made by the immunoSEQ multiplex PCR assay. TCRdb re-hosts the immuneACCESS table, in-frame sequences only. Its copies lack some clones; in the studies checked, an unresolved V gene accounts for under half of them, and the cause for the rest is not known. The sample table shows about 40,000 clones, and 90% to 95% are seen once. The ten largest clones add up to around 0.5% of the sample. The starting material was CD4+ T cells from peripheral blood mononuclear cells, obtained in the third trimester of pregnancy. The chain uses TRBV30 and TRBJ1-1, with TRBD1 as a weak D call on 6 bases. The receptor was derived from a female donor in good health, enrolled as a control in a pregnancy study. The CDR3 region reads CAFIQGSDTEAFF. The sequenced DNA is TGTGCCTTCATACAGGGTAGTGACACTGAAGCTTTCTTT.